A single sample gave rise to the 31 T cell receptor beta chains below, sequenced in a study of T cell repertoires in cytomegalovirus infection. MiXCR, run by TCRdb on the reads, gives a single entry per CDR3 protein. The sample lists around 630,000 distinct CDR3 sequences, around 24% occurring once. The sequencing sample was made of CD8+ T cells from PBMCs. Receptors originate from a human donor in good health (CMV status not recorded). Some clones in this sample may be carry-over from other donors' samples.

The table lists this clonotype with a few counts. The rearrangement uses TRBV20-1 and TRBJ2-7; tentatively, D is TRBD1 or TRBD2 (5 bases each). V was shortened by 5 bases and J by 2 bases, with 16 bases between the two germline ends. The CDR3 consists of 14 residues. In germline, CDR1 is DFQATT, CDR2 SNEGSKA (reference sequence). The CDR3, as DNA: TGCAGTGCTGTATTGAGGGGTCGGACCTACGAGCAGTACGTC. Protein sequence: CSAVLRGRTYEQYV.

This chain joins TRBV27 and TRBJ2-2; D tentatively reads TRBD1 or TRBD2 (5 bases each). V dropped 2 bases and J dropped 4 bases, with 14 bases sitting between them. CDR3 size: 16 residues. The germline V gene encodes CDR1 MNHEY and CDR2 SMNVEV (reference sequence). The CDR3, as DNA: TGTGCCAGCAGTTTAGGAGGCAGGGTAGGCACCGGGGAGCTGTTTTTT. This translates into CASSLGGRVGTGELFF.

This clonotype was counted at least ten times. The V call is TRBV7-2, the J call TRBJ2-4; maybe TRBD2 (5 bases). The CDR3 has 16 amino acids. V lost 0 bases and J 0 bases, leaving 9 bases between the germline ends. Germline-derived CDR1 and CDR2 are SGHTA and FQGNSA. CDR3 nucleotides: TGTGCCAGCAGCTTAGCGGAGGTGCTAGCCAAAAACATTCAGTACTTC. Translated, it gives CASSLAEVLAKNIQYF.

CDR3 sequence: CASSFQNNPYEQYV. The CDR3 region has the DNA TGTGCCAGCAGCTTTCAAAACAATCCGTACGAGCAGTACGTC. The V and J genes are TRBV7-9 and TRBJ2-7; D ambiguous. Trimming left V 3 bases short and J 4 bases short, with 13 bases between. Germline CDR1 is SEHNR and CDR2 is FQNEAQ (reference sequence). The CDR3 totals 14 residues.

This chain uses TRBV6-1 with TRBJ2-7, with D unclear. Germline-derived CDR1 and CDR2 are MNHNS and SASEGT. The germline V and J ends were trimmed by 2 bases and 2 bases, with 7 bases remaining between them. The length of the CDR3 is 13 residues. CDR3 loop: CASSENWTYEQYV. The CDR3 DNA reads TGTGCCAGCAGTGAAAATTGGACCTACGAGCAGTACGTC.

The chain combines TRBV12-3 or TRBV12-4 with TRBJ2-7; D might be TRBD1 (6 bases). V lost 9 bases and J 4 bases, leaving 13 bases between the germline ends. The CDR3 runs 12 residues. CDR3 region: CASSITGYEQYF. The CDR3 DNA reads as TGTGCCAGTAGTATTACAGGGTACGAGCAGTACTTC.

This clonotype came up a few times. The chain combines TRBV5-6 with TRBJ2-5; D tentatively fits TRBD1 or TRBD2 (6 bases each). Trimming stripped 0 bases from V and 5 bases from J, with 11 bases between. The germline V gene encodes CDR1 SGHDT and CDR2 YYEEEE. This CDR3 spans 14 amino acids. The CDR3 nucleotides read TGTGCCAGCAGCTTGGCCAGAGGGGGGGAGACCCAGTACTTC. This codes for CASSLARGGETQYF. Looking up the rest from reference TRBV5-6 and TRBJ2-5 gives the full variable domain: DAGVTQSPTHLIKTRGQQVTLRCSPKSGHDTVSWYQQALGQGPQFIFQYYEEEERQRGNFPDRFSGHQFPNYSSELNVNALLLGDSALYLCASSLARGGETQYFGPGTRLLVL.

The table lists this clonotype with many counts. Here the CDR3 reads CASSYSAESSYEQYF. For the CDR3, the DNA is TGTGCCAGCAGTTACTCGGCGGAGAGCTCCTACGAGCAGTACTTC. The J gene is TRBJ2-7, the V gene TRBV6-6, with D unresolved. The V end lost 0 bases, the J end lost 0 bases, and 9 bases lay between the germline ends. This CDR3 comprises 15 residues. CDR1 and CDR2 from the germline V gene are MNHNY and SVGAGI (reference sequence).

The V call is TRBV14, the J call TRBJ2-1; D uncertain. Germline lookup yields CDR1 SGHDN and CDR2 FVKESK. This CDR3 spans 14 amino acids. V lost 5 bases and J lost 2, with 10 bases in between. This CDR3 reads CASSGSVPYNEQFF. In DNA, the CDR3 is TGTGCCAGCAGCGGGTCAGTCCCCTACAATGAGCAGTTCTTC. Full variable domain (rest looked up from reference TRBV14 and TRBJ2-1): EAGVTQFPSHSVIEKGQTVTLRCDPISGHDNLYWYRRVMGKEIKFLLHFVKESKQDESGMPNNRFLAERTGGTYSTLKVQPAELEDSGVYFCASSGSVPYNEQFFGPGTRLTVL.

As concerns this clonotype: A much larger clone differs by one base, so this may be a read error. The chain couples TRBV7-6 to TRBJ2-1; a possible D gene is TRBD2 (5 bases). Germline V CDR1 and CDR2: SGHVS, FNYEAQ. The V gene lost 5 bases and the J gene lost 0 bases, with 14 bases spanning the gap. This CDR3 comprises 16 residues. The CDR3 coding sequence is TGTGCCAGCAGCCCGGGGTGGAAGAGCTCCTACAATGAGCAGTTCTTC. This codes for CASSPGWKSSYNEQFF.

This clonotype was seen a few times. The chain employs TRBV12-3 or TRBV12-4 and TRBJ2-5; 7 bases are shared with TRBD1. V was pared by 6 bases and J by 1 base, with 8 bases of the junction left unmatched. The length of the CDR3 is 15 residues. Here the CDR3 DNA reads TGTGCCAGCAGGCAAAACCGGGACAGCCAAGAGACCCAGTACTTC. It is translated as CASRQNRDSQETQYF.

The chain uses TRBV5-4 and TRBJ2-3; no definite D call. V shed 2 bases and J shed 0 bases, with 13 bases lying between them. The CDR3 has 16 amino acids. Germline CDR1 and CDR2: SGHNT and YYREEE (reference sequence). The DNA of the CDR3 is TGTGCCAGCAGCTTCTCCGTGACAACTAGCACAGATACGCAGTATTTT. The encoded protein is CASSFSVTTSTDTQYF.

This clonotype was observed a handful of times. The rearrangement uses TRBV7-6 and TRBJ1-1; D gene ambiguous. Trimming removed 5 bases at V and 4 bases at J, with 29 bases between. The CDR3 contains 19 residues. Germline V gives CDR1 SGHVS, CDR2 FNYEAQ. The CDR3 region is CASSPLRGRLERESTEAFF. The CDR3 coding sequence is TGTGCCAGCAGCCCCCTTAGAGGGAGACTCGAAAGAGAGAGCACTGAAGCTTTCTTT.

The V and J genes are TRBV14 and TRBJ2-5; 8 nucleotides agree with TRBD2. The CDR3 covers 17 residues. The V and J ends lost 1 base and 4 bases, in that order; junction bases with no gene match: 11. The germline V gene encodes CDR1 SGHDN and CDR2 FVKESK. The CDR3 sequence is CASSQGDVRGGRETQYF. In DNA form, the CDR3 reads TGTGCCAGCAGCCAAGGAGACGTCCGGGGGGGGCGAGAGACCCAGTACTTC.

This clonotype was picked up a small number of times. V is TRBV2 and J is TRBJ2-1; the D gene is possibly TRBD2 (5 bases). There are 13 residues in the CDR3. From germline, CDR1 is SNHLY and CDR2 FYNNEI. Trimming removed 4 bases at V and 6 bases at J, with 10 bases between. CDR3 nucleotides: TGTGCCAGCAGTGTCCCCGGGGTCAATGAGCAGTTCTTC. Protein product: CASSVPGVNEQFF.

V usage is TRBV7-9 and J usage is TRBJ2-1; no firm D call. The CDR3 is 12 residues long. V lost 5 bases and J 10 bases, leaving 12 bases between the germline ends. CDR1 and CDR2 (germline): SEHNR, FQNEAQ (reference sequence). CDR3 coding DNA: TGTGCCAGCAGCGACAACCGACCCGAGCAGTTCTTC. Translation gives CASSDNRPEQFF.

This clonotype was seen more than once but under ten times. The chain carries TRBV6-2 or TRBV6-3 and TRBJ2-7; D perhaps matches TRBD2 (5 bases). CDR3 length: 13 amino acids. CDR1 and CDR2 (germline): MNHEY, SVGEGT. V shed 8 bases and J shed 0 bases, with 11 bases lying between them. The CDR3 nucleotides are TGTGCCAGCGTTGTAGAGGGCTCCTACGAGCAGTACTTC. It encodes CASVVEGSYEQYF.

The chain combines TRBV5-1 with TRBJ2-7, with D perhaps assigned TRBD1 or TRBD2 (5 bases each). The CDR3 is 13 amino acids. Trimming removed 1 base at V and 5 bases at J, with 10 bases between. The germline gives CDR1 SGHRS, CDR2 YFSETQ. The CDR3 region has the DNA TGCGCCAGCAGCTTGCTCCGGGGCGACGAGCAGTACTTC. As protein: CASSLLRGDEQYF. The variable domain in full, with the rest retrieved from reference TRBV5-1 and TRBJ2-7, is KAGVTQTPRYLIKTRGQQVTLSCSPISGHRSVSWYQQTPGQGLQFLFEYFSETQRNKGNFPGRFSGRQFSNSRSEMNVSTLELGDSALYLCASSLLRGDEQYFGPGTRLTVT.

This clonotype was observed a handful of times. The chain combines TRBV6-2 or TRBV6-3 with TRBJ2-4; D is possibly TRBD1 (8 bases). CDR3 length equals 13 residues. CDR1 MNHEY and CDR2 SVGEGT come from the germline V gene. Deletions cut 2 bases from V and 14 bases from J, with 16 bases between. The DNA for the CDR3 is TGTGCCAGCAGTTACACACAGGGGGGGCCCGAGTACTTC. Translation: CASSYTQGGPEYF.

This clonotype has only a few counts. The chain is built from TRBV7-9 and TRBJ1-1; D is possibly TRBD1 (5 bases). Deletions cut 5 bases from V and 6 bases from J, with 13 bases between. Germline V gives CDR1 SEHNR, CDR2 FQNEAQ (reference sequence). This CDR3 has 13 amino acids. This CDR3 reads CASSRGTLAEAFF. CDR3 DNA sequence: TGTGCCAGCAGCAGAGGGACCCTGGCTGAAGCTTTCTTT. Full variable domain (outside the CDR3, taken from reference TRBV7-9 and TRBJ1-1): DTGVSQNPRHKITKRGQNVTFRCDPISEHNRLYWYRQTLGQGPEFLTYFQNEAQLEKSRLLSDRFSAERPKGSFSTLEIQRTEQGDSAMYLCASSRGTLAEAFFGQGTRLTVV.

This clonotype was picked up many times. One end of the junction varies from germline; a read error may be responsible. The CDR3 sequence is CASSLRDGAYEQYF. The CDR3 DNA follows: TGTGCCAGCAGCTTAAGAGACGGAGCCTACGAGCAGTACTTC. The chain is built from TRBV5-1 and TRBJ2-7; no reliable D call. The CDR3 totals 14 residues. The germline CDR1 and CDR2 sequences are SGHRS and YFSETQ.

The V call is TRBV6-5, the J call TRBJ1-1; D unclear. This CDR3 comprises 11 residues. The germline V gene encodes CDR1 MNHEY and CDR2 SVGAGI. V was clipped by 8 bases and J by 6 bases, with 10 bases between them. For the CDR3, the DNA is TGTGCCAGCGCGTCCGGGTCTGAAGCTTTCTTT. Protein product: CASASGSEAFF.

This clonotype was recorded at least ten times. CDR3 DNA: TGCGCCAGCAGCTTGGCCGGGGTAGGATACACTGAAGCTTTCTTT. Its protein product is CASSLAGVGYTEAFF. The chain joins TRBV5-1 to TRBJ1-1, with D unclear. This CDR3 contains 15 residues. V lost 0 bases and J lost 3, with 12 bases in between. In germline, CDR1 is SGHRS, CDR2 YFSETQ.

This rearrangement joins TRBV28 to TRBJ1-5, with 10 positions matching TRBD1. J lost 2 bases, V lost 5 bases, and 6 bases had no gene match. Germline assignment: CDR1 MDHEN and CDR2 SYDVKM. This CDR3 has 16 amino acids. The CDR3 DNA sequence: TGTGCCAGCAGTCGACAGGGGGCCTCGGGCAATCAGCCCCAGCATTTT. It yields the protein CASSRQGASGNQPQHF.

This clonotype has ten or more counts. This chain links TRBV7-2 with TRBJ2-1, with 11 nucleotides matching TRBD2. V shed 5 bases, J shed 2 bases, and the junction held 14 bases outside the gene matches. CDR3 length equals 19 residues. Looked up from germline, CDR1 is SGHTA and CDR2 is FQGNSA. The CDR3 protein is CASSPPRTSGPAPYNEQFF. DNA for the CDR3: TGTGCCAGCAGCCCCCCCCGGACTAGCGGGCCCGCCCCCTACAATGAGCAGTTCTTC.

This clonotype was recorded many times. The V gene is TRBV28, the J gene TRBJ1-2; maybe TRBD1 (5 bases). Germline CDR1 reads MDHEN; CDR2 reads SYDVKM. V lost 3 bases to trimming and J lost 6 bases, with 14 bases between them. This CDR3 comprises 14 residues. The CDR3 sequence: CASSFFGGFNGYTF. The CDR3 DNA follows: TGTGCCAGCAGTTTCTTTGGGGGTTTCAATGGCTACACCTTC.

This chain connects TRBV7-6 to TRBJ1-6; TRBD1 agrees at 7 bases. The CDR3 totals 14 residues. CDR1 SGHVS and CDR2 FNYEAQ come from the germline V gene. Trimming took 6 bases from V and 7 from J; bases not matched to a gene: 6. Written as DNA, the CDR3 is TGTGCCAGCAGTTCATCGACAGGGAATTCACCCCTCCACTTT. Its translation: CASSSSTGNSPLHF.

There are a few counts of this clonotype. The chain couples TRBV20-1 to TRBJ1-2, with D perhaps TRBD1 (5 bases). Trimming took off 2 bases at V and 2 bases at J, with 21 bases between the two ends. The germline V gene encodes CDR1 DFQATT and CDR2 SNEGSKA (reference sequence). This CDR3 comprises 17 residues. CDR3 coding DNA: TGCAGTGCTAGATCTAAGTTGTACGGGGCGCAAAACTATGGCTACACCTTC. This translates into CSARSKLYGAQNYGYTF.

This clonotype was counted a single time. Germline is not matched at one junction end, which may reflect a read error. The V call is TRBV5-3, the J call TRBJ1-2; the match to TRBD1 covers 8 bases. TRBV5-3 carries the ORF label, with uncertain function. The CDR3 is 14 amino acids. CDR3 residues: CASSLEDRVSGYTF. CDR3 in DNA: TGTGCCAGCAGCTTGGAGGACAGGGTGAGTGGCTACACCTTC.

A note on this clonotype: This may be a read error, as it is one base from a much larger clone. The chain is built from TRBV7-2 and TRBJ1-1; D gene ambiguous. Germline assignment: CDR1 SGHTA and CDR2 FQGNSA. This CDR3 region has 14 residues. The CDR3 nucleotides read TGTGTCAGCAGCCTCCCTACGAGGGACACTGAAGCTTTCTTT. It yields the protein CVSSLPTRDTEAFF.

There are many counts of this clonotype. The rearrangement uses TRBV6-2 or TRBV6-3 and TRBJ2-7; D is tentatively TRBD1 or TRBD2 (5 bases each). CDR3 size: 12 residues. The V gene lost 0 bases and the J gene lost 13 bases, with 13 bases spanning the gap. Germline lookup yields CDR1 MNHEY and CDR2 SVGEGT. The CDR3 nucleotides are TGTGCCAGCAGTTACTCGGGGGTGGATTTATACGTC. Translating gives CASSYSGVDLYV.